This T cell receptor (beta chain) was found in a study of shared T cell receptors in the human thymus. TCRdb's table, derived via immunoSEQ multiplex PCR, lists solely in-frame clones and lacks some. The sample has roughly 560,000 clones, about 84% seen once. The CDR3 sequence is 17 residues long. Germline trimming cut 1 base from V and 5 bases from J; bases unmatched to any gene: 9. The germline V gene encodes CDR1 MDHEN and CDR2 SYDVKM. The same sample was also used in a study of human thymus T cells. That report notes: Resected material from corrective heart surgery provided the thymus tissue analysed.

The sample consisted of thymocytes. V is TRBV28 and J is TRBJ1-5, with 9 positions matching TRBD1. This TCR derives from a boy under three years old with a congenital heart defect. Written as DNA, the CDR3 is TGTGCCAGCAGTTTATTGGGGACAGGGACCTACGATCAGCCCCAGCATTTT. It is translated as CASSLLGTGTYDQPQHF.